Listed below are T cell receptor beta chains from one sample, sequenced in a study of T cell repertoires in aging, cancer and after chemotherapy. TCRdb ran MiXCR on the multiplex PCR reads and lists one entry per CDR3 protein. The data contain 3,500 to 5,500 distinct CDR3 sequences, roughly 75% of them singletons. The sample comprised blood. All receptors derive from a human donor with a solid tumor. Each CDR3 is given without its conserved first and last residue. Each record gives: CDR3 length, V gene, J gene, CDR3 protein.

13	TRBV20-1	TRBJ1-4	SARDAGRENEKLF
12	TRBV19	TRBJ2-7	ASSISGFIYEQY
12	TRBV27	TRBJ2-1	ASRTQGIYNEQF
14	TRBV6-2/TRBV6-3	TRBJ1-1	ASSWDSESMNTEAF
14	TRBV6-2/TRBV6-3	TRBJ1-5	ASSDPGPYSNQPQH
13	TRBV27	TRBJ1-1	ASSLDRKGGTEAF
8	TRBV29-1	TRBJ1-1	SCQNTEAF
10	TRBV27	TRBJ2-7	ASRTGIHEQY
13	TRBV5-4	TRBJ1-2	ASSSSPSRAEGYT
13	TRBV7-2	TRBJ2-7	ASSQGSGGWAEQY
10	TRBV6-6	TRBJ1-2	ASSPGGHGYT
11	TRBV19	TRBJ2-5	ASSAGLAGTQY
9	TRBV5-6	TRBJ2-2	ASSVNGELF
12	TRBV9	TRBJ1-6	ASSVGQGGSPLH
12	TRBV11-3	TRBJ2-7	ASSSGTSRNEQY
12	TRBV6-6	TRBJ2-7	ASGTSGRAPSRS
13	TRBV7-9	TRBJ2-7	ASSLAGFEDNEQY
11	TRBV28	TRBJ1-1	ASTLSVNTEAF
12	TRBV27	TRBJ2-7	ASSFSGPTYEQY
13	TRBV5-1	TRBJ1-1	ASSGGDGDDTEAF
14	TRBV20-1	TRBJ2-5	SASSSGVGGRETQY
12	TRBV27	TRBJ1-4	ASRTGTPGEKLF
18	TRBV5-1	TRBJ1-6	ASSLGEASRTPPKSSPLH
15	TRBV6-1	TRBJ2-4	ASSEGIRGQAKNIQY
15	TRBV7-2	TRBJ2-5	ASSSTTSGRARETQY
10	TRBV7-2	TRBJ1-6	ASSVPNSPLH
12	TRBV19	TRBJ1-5	ASSIDRVNQPQH
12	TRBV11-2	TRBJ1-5	ASSFHGYNQPQH
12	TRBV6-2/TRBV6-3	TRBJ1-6	ASSSRGSDSPLH